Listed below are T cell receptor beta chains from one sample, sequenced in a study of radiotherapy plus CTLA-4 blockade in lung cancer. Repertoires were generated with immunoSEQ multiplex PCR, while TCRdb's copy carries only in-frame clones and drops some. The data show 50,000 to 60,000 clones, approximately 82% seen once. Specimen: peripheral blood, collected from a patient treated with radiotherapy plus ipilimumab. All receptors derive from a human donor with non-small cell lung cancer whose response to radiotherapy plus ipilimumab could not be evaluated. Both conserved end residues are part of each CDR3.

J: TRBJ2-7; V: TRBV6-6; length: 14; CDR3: CASSYLQGTYEQYF
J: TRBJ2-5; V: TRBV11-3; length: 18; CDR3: CASSLGTSGRAFAETQYF
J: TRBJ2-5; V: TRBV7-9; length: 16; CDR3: CASSLAIGGRRETQYF
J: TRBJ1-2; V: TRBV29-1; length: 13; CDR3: CSVVFPGTYGYTF
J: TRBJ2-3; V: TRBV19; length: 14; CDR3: CASSITHSTDTQYF
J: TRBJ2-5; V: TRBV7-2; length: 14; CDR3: CASSFAGGAGEQYF
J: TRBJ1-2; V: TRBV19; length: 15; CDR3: CASSIPGTGIVGYTF
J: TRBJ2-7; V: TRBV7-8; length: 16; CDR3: CASSLNFGTGVYEQYF
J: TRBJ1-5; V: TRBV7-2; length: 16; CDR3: CASSWGTPYSNQPQHF
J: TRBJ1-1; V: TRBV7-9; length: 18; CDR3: CASSSPRYRDNNPLEAFF
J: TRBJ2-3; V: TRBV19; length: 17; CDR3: CASSTRPTGGSTDTQYF
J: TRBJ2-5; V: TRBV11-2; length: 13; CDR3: CASSLGSRGAQYF
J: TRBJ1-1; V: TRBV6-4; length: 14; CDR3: CASSKNRDRGEAFF
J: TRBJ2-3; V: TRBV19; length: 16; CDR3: CASSTRTSPGTDTQYF
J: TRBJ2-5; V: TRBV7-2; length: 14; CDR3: CASSSYSHQETQYF
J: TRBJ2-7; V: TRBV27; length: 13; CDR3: CASGTGTVYEQYF
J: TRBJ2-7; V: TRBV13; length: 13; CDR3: CASSRGQYYEQYF
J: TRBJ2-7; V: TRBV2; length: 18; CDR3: CASSAARGLAGSSYEQYF
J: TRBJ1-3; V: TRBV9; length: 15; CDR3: CASSVSTGSGNTIYF
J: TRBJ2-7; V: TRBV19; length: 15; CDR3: CASSIGRAGNYEQYF
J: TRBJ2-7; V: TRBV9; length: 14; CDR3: CASSVGDINYEQYF
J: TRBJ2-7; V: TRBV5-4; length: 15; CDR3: CASSFSGTGTYEQYF
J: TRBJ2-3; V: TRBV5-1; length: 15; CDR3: CASTGLAGGYDTQYF
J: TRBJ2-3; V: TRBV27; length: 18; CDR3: CASSLTGDSSPLTDTQYF
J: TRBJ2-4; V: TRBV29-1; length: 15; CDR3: CSVVSQILAKNIQYF
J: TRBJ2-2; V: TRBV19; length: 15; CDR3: CASRRAGANTGELFF
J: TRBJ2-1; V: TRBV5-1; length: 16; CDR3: CASSLTSTGINNEQFF
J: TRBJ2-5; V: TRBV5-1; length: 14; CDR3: CASSLGTVQETQYF
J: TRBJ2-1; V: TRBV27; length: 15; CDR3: CASSSPGLARYEQFF
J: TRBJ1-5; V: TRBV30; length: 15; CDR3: CAWPSKAASNQPQHF
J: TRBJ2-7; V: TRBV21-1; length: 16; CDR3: CASSNLGQGASYEQYF
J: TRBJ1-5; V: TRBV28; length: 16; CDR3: CASSFPRGISNQPQHF
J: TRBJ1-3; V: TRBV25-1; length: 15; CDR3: CASRGGRVSGNTIYF